This T cell receptor beta chain was obtained from a study of blood T cell repertoires in COVID-19. Resolution of symptoms, clearance, or two negative PCRs was present in recovered Cohort 3 donors. The assay was immunoSEQ multiplex PCR, and TCRdb's table has in-frame clones only and misses some. The table lists approximately 470,000 clones, about 90% of them singletons. The CDR3 loop spans 14 amino acids. Trimming cost V 7 bases and J 0 bases, with 10 bases left between them. Germline V gives CDR1 MNHEY, CDR2 SVGAGI. The TCR was taken from a woman aged 18-29 years who had recovered from COVID-19. This rearrangement joins TRBV6-5 to TRBJ1-3; the D gene is possibly TRBD1 (6 bases). Sequencing was carried out using PBMCs or T cells enriched from blood (not recorded which). CDR3 sequence: CASTMDSSGNTIYF. DNA of the CDR3: TGTGCCAGCACCATGGACAGCTCTGGAAACACCATATATTTT.